This paragraph covers one TCR beta chain sequence. Antigen unknown. This specimen belongs to a study of T cell responses to AZD1222 COVID-19 vaccine. Study background: Pooled samples include second doses given at about 4 or 12 weeks.

V gave up 2 bases and J gave up 2 bases, with 5 bases separating them. The CDR3 is 13 residues long. Germline V lookup: CDR1 SGHVS, CDR2 FNYEAQ. General observations from the study: Clonal diversity was possibly underestimated, and white British individuals and females predominated among donors. Just six people given AZD1222 tested seropositive at baseline. Spike-specific TCR depth and breadth grew after two AZD1222 doses.

Sequenced by immunoSEQ multiplex PCR; TCRdb stores in-frame clones only, minus some. The sample contains roughly 65,000 clones, about nine tenths of which appear only once. V and J are TRBV7-6 and TRBJ2-3, with no clear D. The material was peripheral blood, obtained on day 0 of AZD1222 vaccination. The source of this sequence is an adult in good health. CDR3 protein: CASSLHSTDTQYF. In nucleotides, the CDR3 is TGTGCCAGCAGCTTACACTCCACAGATACGCAGTATTTT.